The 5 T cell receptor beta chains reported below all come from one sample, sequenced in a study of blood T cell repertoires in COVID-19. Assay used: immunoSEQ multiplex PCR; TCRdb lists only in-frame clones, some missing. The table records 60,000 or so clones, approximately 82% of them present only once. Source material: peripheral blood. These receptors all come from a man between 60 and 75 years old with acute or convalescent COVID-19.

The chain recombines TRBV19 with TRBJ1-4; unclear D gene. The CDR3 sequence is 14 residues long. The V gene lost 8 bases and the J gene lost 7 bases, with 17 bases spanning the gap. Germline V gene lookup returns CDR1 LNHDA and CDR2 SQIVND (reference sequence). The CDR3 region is CASGSDGRVEKLFF. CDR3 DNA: TGTGCCAGTGGTTCGGACGGGCGGGTTGAAAAACTGTTTTTT.

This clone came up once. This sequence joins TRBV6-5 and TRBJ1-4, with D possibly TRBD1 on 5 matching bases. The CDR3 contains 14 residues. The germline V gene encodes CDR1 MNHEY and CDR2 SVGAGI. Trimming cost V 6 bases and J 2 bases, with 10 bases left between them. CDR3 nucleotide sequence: TGTGCCAGCAGCGGCGGGGACACTAATGAAAAACTGTTTTTT. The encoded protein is CASSGGDTNEKLFF.

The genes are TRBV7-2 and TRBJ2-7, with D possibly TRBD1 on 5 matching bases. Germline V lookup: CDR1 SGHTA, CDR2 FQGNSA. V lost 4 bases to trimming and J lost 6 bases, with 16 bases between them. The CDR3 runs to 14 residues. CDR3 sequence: CASSSNRGNGEQYF. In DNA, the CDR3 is TGTGCCAGCAGCTCCAATAGGGGTAACGGCGAGCAGTACTTC. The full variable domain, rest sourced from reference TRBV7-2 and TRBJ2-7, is GAGVSQSPSNKVTEKGKDVELRCDPISGHTALYWYRQSLGQGLEFLIYFQGNSAPDKSGLPSDRFSAERTGGSVSTLTIQRTQQEDSAVYLCASSSNRGNGEQYFGPGTRLTVT.

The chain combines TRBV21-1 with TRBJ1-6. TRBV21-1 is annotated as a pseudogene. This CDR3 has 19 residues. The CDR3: CASPVSGDGVIRHNSPLHF. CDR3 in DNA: TGTGCCAGCCCGGTTAGCGGGGATGGCGTGATTAGACATAATTCACCCCTCCACTTT.

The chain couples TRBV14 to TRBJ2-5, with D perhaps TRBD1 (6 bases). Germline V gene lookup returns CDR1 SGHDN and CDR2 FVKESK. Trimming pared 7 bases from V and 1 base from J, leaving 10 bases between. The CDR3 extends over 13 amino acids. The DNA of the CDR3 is TGTGCCAGCAAAAGACAGGCCCAAGAGACCCAGTACTTC. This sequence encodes CASKRQAQETQYF.